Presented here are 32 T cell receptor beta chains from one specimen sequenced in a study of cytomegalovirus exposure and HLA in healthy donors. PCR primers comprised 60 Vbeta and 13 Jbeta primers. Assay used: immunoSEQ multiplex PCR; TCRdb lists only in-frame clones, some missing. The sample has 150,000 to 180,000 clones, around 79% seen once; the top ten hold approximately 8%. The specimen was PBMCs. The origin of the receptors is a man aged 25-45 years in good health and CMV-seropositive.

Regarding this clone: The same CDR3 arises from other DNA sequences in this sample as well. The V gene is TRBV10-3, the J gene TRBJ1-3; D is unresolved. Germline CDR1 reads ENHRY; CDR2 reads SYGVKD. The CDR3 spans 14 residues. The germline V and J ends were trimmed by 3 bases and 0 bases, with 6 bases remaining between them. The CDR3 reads CAISDHSSGNTIYF. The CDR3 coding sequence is TGTGCCATCAGTGATCACAGCTCTGGAAACACCATATATTTT.

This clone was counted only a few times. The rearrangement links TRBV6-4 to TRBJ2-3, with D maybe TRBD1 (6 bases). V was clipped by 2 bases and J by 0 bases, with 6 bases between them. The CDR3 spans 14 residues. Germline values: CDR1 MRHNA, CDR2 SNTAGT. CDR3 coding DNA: TGTGCCAGCAGTGACAGGGGGAGCACAGATACGCAGTATTTT. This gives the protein CASSDRGSTDTQYF.

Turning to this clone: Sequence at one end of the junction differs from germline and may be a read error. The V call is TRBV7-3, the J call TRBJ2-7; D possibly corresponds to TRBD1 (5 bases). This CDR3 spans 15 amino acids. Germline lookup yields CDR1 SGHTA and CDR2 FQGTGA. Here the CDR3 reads CSSSLGAGRSYEQYF. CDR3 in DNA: TGTTCCAGCAGCTTAGGGGCAGGCCGATCCTACGAGCAGTACTTC.

The CDR3 spells CASSFRDRRRETQYF. For the CDR3, the DNA is TGTGCCAGCAGCTTCCGGGACAGGCGTCGGGAGACCCAGTACTTC. The chain links TRBV7-9 to TRBJ2-5; 8 bases map to TRBD1. V was clipped by 3 bases and J by 5 bases; unmatched bases: 8. This CDR3 has 15 amino acids. Germline values: CDR1 SEHNR, CDR2 FQNEAQ (reference sequence).

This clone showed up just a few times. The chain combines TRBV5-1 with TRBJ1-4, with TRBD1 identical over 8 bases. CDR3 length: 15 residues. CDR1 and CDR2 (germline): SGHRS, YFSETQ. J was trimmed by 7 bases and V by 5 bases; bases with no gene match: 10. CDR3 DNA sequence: TGCGCCAGCAGTATTATGCCCGGACAGGGTGAAAAACTGTTTTTT. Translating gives CASSIMPGQGEKLFF.

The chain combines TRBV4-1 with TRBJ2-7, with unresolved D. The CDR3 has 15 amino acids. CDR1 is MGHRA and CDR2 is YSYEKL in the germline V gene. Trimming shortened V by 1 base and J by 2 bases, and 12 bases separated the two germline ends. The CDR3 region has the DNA TGCGCCAGCAGCCAAGCGCAGATGTCCCCCTACGAGCAGTACTTC. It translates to CASSQAQMSPYEQYF.

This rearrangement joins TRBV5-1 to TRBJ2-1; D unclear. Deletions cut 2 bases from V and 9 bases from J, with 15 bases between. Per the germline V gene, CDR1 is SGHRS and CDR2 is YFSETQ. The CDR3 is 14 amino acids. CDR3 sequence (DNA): TGCGCCAGCAGCTTATCCGGTACGGTGAGTGAGCAGTTCTTC. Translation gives CASSLSGTVSEQFF.

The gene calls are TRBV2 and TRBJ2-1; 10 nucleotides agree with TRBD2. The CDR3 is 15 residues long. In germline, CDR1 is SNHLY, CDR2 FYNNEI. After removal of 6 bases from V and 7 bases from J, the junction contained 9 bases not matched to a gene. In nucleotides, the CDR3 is TGTGCCAGCAGCGCTGCTAGCGGGAGAGCGAATGAGCAGTTCTTC. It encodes CASSAASGRANEQFF.

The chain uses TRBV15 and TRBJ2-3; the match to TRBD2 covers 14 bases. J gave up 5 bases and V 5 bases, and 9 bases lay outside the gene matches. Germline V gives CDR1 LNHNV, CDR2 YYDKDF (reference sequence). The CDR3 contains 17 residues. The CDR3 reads CATSSPGLAGVGDTQYF. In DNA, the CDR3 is TGTGCCACCAGCTCCCCGGGACTAGCGGGAGTGGGAGATACGCAGTATTTT.

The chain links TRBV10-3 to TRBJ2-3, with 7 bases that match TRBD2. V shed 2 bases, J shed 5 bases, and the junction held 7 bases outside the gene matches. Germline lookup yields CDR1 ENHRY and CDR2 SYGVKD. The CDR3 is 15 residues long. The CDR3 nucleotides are TGTGCCATCAGTGAGCGGGGGGACCCCCGAGATACGCAGTATTTT. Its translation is CAISERGDPRDTQYF.

CDR3 nucleotide sequence: TGTGCCAGCAGCCAACACCCCCTAGCGGGAGAAGGGGATACGCAGTATTTT. This gives the protein CASSQHPLAGEGDTQYF. The rearrangement links TRBV4-2 to TRBJ2-3; 10 bases fit TRBD2. V gave up 2 bases and J gave up 6 bases; unmatched junction bases: 11. Germline CDR1 is LGHNA and CDR2 is YNFKEQ. This CDR3 has 17 amino acids.

Here the CDR3 reads CASSPPSDSYEQYF. CDR3 in DNA: TGTGCCAGCAGCCCCCCTTCGGACAGCTACGAGCAGTACTTC. This sequence joins TRBV7-9 and TRBJ2-7, with D maybe TRBD1 (6 bases). There are 14 residues in the CDR3. V lost 5 bases, J lost 3 bases, and 14 bases lay in between. Germline-derived CDR1 and CDR2 are SEHNR and FQNEAQ (reference sequence).

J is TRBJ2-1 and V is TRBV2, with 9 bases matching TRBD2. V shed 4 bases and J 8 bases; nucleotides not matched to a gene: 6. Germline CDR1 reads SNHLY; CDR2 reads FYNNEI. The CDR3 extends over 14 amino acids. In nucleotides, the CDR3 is TGTGCCAGCAGTGCCGCGGGAGGGGGCTATGAGCAGTTCTTC. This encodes CASSAAGGGYEQFF.

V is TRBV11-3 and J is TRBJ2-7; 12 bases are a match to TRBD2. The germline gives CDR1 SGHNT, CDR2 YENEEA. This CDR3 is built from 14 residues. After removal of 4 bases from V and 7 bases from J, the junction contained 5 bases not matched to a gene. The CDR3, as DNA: TGTGCCAGCAGCTCGGGACTAGCGGGCGGAGAGCAGTACTTC. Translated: CASSSGLAGGEQYF.

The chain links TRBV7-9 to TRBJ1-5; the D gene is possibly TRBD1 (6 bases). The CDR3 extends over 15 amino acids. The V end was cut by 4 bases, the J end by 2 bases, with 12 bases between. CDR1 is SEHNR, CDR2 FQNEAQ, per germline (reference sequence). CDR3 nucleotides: TGTGCCAGCAGCTCTCAGGGGCTCGGCAATCAGCCCCAGCATTTT. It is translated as CASSSQGLGNQPQHF.

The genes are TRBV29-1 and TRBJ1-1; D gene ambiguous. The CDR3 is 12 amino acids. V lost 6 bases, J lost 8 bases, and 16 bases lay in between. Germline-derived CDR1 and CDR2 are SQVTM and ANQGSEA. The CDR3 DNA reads TGCAGCGTCCAAGCGGACCGCCCAGAAGCTTTCTTT. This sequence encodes CSVQADRPEAFF. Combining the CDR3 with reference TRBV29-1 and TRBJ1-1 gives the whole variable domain SAVISQKPSRDICQRGTSLTIQCQVDSQVTMMFWYRQQPGQSLTLIATANQGSEATYESGFVIDKFPISRPNLTFSTLTVSNMSPEDSSIYLCSVQADRPEAFFGQGTRLTVV.

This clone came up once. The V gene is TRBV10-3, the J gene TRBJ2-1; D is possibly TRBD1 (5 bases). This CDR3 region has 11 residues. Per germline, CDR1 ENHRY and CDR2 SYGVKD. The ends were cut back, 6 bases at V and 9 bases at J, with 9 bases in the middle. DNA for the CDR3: TGTGCCATCAGAGAGCAGGGTGAGCAGTTCTTC. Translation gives CAIREQGEQFF.

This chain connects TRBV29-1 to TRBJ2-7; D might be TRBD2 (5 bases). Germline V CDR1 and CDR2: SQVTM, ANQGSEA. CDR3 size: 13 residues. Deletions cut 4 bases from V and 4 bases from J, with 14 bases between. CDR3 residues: CSVGRSNSYEQYF. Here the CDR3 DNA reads TGCAGCGTTGGGAGGTCTAATAGTTACGAGCAGTACTTC.

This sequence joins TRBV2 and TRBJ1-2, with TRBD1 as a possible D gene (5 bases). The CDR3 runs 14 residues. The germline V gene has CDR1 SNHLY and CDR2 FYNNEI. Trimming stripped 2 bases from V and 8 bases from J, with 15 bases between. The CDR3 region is CASSERSGVEGYTF. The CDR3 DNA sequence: TGTGCCAGCAGTGAAAGATCGGGGGTCGAGGGCTACACCTTC.

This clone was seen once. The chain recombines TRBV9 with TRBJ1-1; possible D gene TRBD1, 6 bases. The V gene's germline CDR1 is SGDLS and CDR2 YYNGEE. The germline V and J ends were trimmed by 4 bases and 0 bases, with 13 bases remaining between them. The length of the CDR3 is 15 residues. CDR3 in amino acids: CASSPVGAMNTEAFF. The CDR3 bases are TGTGCCAGCAGCCCGGTGGGGGCCATGAACACTGAAGCTTTCTTT.

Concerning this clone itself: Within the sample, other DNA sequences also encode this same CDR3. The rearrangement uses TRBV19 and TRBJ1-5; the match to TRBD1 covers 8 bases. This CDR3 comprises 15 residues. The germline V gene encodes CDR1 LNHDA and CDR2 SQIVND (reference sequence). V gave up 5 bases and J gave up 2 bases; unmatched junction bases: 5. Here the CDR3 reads CASSGQGGGNQPQHF. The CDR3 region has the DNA TGTGCCAGTAGTGGACAGGGTGGAGGCAATCAGCCCCAGCATTTT.

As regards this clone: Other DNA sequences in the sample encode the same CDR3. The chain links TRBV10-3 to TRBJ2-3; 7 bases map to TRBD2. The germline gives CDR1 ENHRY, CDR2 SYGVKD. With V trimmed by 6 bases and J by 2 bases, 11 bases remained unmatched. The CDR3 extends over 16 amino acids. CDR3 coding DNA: TGTGCCATCAGGACTAGTGGGAGGGCCGCCACAGATACGCAGTATTTT. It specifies CAIRTSGRAATDTQYF.

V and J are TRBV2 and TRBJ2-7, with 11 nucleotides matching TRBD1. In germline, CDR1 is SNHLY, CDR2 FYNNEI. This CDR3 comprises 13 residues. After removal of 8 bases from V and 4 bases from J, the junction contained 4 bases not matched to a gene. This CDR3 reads CASGQGATYEQYF. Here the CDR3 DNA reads TGTGCCAGCGGACAGGGGGCTACGTACGAGCAGTACTTC.

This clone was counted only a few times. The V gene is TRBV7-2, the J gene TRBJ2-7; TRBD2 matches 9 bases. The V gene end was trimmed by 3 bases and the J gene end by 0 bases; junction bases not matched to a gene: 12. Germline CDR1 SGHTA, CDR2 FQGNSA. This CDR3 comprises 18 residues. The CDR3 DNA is TGTGCCAGCAGCTTCCGACAGCGGACTAGCGCATTCTCCTACGAGCAGTACTTC. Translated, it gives CASSFRQRTSAFSYEQYF. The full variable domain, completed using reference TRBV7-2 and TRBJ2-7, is GAGVSQSPSNKVTEKGKDVELRCDPISGHTALYWYRQSLGQGLEFLIYFQGNSAPDKSGLPSDRFSAERTGGSVSTLTIQRTQQEDSAVYLCASSFRQRTSAFSYEQYFGPGTRLTVT.

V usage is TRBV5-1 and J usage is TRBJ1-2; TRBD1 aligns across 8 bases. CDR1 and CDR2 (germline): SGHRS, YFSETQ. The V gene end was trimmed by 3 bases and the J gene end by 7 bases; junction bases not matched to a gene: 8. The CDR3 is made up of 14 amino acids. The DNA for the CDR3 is TGCGCCAGCAGCTCGGGGACAGGCGGTTCTGGCTACACCTTC. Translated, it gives CASSSGTGGSGYTF.

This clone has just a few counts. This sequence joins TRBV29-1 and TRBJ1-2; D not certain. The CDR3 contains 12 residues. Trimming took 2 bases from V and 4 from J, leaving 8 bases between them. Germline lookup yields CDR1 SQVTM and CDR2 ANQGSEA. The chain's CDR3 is CSVEPASYGYTF. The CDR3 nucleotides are TGCAGCGTTGAACCCGCGAGCTATGGCTACACCTTC.

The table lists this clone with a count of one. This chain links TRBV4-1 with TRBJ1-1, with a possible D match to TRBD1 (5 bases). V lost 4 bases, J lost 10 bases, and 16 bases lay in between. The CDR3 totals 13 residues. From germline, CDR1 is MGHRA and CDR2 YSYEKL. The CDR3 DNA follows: TGCGCCAGCAGCCCCTCTGGGGGGGTTGCAGCTTTCTTT. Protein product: CASSPSGGVAAFF.

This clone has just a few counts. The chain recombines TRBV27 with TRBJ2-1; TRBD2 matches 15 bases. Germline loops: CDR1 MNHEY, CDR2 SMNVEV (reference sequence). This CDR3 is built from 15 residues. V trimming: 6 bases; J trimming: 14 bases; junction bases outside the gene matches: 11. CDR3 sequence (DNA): TGTGCCAGCAGCCGGACTAGCGGGAGGGGGTCCTTCAAGTTCTTC. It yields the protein CASSRTSGRGSFKFF.

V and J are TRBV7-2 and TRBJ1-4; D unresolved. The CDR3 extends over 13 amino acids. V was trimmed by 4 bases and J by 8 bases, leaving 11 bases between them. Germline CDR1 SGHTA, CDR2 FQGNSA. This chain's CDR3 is CASSSEVREKLFF. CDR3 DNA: TGTGCCAGCAGCTCCGAGGTCCGCGAAAAACTGTTTTTT.

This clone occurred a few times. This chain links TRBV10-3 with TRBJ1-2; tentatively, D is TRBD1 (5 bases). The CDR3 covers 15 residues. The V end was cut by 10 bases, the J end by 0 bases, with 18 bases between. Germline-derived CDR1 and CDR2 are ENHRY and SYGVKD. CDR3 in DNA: TGTGCCACCACCGCGTTCGGGGGAACTAACTATGGCTACACCTTC. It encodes CATTAFGGTNYGYTF.

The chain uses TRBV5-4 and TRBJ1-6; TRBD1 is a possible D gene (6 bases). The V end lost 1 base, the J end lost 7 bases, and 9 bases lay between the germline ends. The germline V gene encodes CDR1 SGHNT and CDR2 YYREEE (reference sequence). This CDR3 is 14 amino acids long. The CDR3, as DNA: TGTGCCAGCAGCTTGCAGGGGATCAATTCACCCCTCCACTTT. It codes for CASSLQGINSPLHF.

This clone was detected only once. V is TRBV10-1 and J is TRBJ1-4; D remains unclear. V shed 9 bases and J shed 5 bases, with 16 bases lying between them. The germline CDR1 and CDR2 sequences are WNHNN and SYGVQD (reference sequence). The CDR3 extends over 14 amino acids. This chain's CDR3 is CARPHVGENEKLFF. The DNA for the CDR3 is TGCGCCAGGCCTCATGTCGGAGAAAATGAAAAACTGTTTTTT.